This TCR beta chain was recorded in a study of response to subunit inactivated influenza vaccine. Findings and limits, study-wide: The authors offered the suggestion that each seasonal influenza vaccination recruits few new T cells.

Via MiXCR, TCRdb re-called the RT-PCR reads, giving one row per CDR3 protein. The sample contains roughly 520,000 distinct CDR3 sequences, 25% of which appear only once. The CDR3 sequence is 15 residues long. After removal of 6 bases from V and 6 bases from J, the junction contained 5 bases not matched to a gene. Germline lookup yields CDR1 SGHTA and CDR2 FQGNSA. Comment on this clonotype: The antigen remains unidentified.

This chain links TRBV7-2 with TRBJ2-4; the match to TRBD2 covers 13 bases. This receptor was identified in a man aged 45-65 years who received an inactivated influenza vaccine. The sample here was CD4+ T cells sorted from PBMCs, taken around 5 days after vaccination. The CDR3, as DNA: TGTGCCAGCAGTACTAGCGGGGGGGGGTTAAACATTCAGTACTTC. This sequence encodes CASSTSGGGLNIQYF.